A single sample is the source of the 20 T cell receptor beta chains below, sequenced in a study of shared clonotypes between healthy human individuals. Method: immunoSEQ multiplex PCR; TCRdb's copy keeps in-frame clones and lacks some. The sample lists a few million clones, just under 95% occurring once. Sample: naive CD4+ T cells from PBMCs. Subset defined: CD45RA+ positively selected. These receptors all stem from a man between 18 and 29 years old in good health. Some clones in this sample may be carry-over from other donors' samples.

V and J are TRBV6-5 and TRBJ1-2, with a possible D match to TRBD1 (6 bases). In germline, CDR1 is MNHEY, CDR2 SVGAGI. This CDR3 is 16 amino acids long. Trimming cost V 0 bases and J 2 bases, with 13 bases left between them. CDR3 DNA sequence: TGTGCCAGCAGTTACTCGGACAGAGGGCCAAACTATGGCTACACCTTC. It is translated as CASSYSDRGPNYGYTF.

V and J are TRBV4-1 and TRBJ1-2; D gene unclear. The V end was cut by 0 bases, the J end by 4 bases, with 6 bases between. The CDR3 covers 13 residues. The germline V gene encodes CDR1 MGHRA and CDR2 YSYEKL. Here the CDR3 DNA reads TGCGCCAGCAGCCAAGATGAGGGCTATGGCTACACCTTC. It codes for CASSQDEGYGYTF.

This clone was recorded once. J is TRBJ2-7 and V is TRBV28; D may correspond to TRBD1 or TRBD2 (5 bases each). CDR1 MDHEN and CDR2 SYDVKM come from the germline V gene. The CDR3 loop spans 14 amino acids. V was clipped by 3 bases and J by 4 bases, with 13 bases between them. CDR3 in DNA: TGTGCCAGCAGTTTTGAGGGGTTCATTTACGAGCAGTACTTC. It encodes CASSFEGFIYEQYF.

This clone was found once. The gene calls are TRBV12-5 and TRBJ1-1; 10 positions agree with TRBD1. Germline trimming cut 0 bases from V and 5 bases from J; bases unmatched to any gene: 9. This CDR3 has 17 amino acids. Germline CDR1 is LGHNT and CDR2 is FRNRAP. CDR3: CASGLVQGQGGGTEAFF. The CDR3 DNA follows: TGTGCTAGTGGTTTGGTACAAGGACAGGGGGGCGGGACTGAAGCTTTCTTT. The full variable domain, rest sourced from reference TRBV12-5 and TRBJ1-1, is DARVTQTPRHKVTEMGQEVTMRCQPILGHNTVFWYRQTMMQGLELLAYFRNRAPLDDSGMPKDRFSAEMPDATLATLKIQPSEPRDSAVYFCASGLVQGQGGGTEAFFGQGTRLTVV.

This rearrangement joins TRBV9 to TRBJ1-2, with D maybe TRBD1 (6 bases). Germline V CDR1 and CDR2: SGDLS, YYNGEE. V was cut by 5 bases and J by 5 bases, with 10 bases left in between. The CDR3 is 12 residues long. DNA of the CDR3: TGTGCCAGCAGTAACAGGGTTTATGGCTACACCTTC. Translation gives CASSNRVYGYTF.

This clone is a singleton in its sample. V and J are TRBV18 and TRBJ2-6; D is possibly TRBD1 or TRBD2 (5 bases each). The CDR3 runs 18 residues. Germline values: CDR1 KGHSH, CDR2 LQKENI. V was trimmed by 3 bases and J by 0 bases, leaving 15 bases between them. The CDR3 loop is CASSPQLWGSSGANVLTF. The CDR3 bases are TGTGCCAGCTCACCTCAACTGTGGGGGAGCTCTGGGGCCAACGTCCTGACTTTC.

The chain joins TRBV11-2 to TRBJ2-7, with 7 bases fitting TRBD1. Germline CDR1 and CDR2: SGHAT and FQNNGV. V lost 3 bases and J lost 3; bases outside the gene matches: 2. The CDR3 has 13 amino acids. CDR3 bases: TGTGCCAGCAGCTTCGGACAGGACTACGAGCAGTACTTC. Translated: CASSFGQDYEQYF.

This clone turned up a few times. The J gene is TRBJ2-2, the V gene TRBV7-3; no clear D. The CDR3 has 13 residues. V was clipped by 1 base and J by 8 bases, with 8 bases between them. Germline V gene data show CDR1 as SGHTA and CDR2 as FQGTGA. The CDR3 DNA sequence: TGTGCCAGCAGCTTAAGGCCATTTGGGGAGCTGTTTTTT. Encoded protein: CASSLRPFGELFF.

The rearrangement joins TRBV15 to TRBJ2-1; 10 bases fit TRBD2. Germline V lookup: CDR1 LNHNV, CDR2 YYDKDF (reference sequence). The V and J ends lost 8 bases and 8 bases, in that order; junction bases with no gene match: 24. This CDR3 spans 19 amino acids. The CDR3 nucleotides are TGTGCCACCCGCCATTTGGGCCTAGCGGGAGTCGGTGGGAGAGATGAGCAGTTCTTC. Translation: CATRHLGLAGVGGRDEQFF. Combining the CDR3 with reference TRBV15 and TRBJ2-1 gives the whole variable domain DAMVIQNPRYQVTQFGKPVTLSCSQTLNHNVMYWYQQKSSQAPKLLFHYYDKDFNNEADTPDNFQSRRPNTSFCFLDIRSPGLGDTAMYLCATRHLGLAGVGGRDEQFFGPGTRLTVL.

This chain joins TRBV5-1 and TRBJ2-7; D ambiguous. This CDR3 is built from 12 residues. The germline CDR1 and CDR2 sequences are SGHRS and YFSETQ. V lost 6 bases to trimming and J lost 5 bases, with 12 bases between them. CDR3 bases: TGCGCCAGCACATCTACGTTTAACGAGCAGTACTTC. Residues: CASTSTFNEQYF.

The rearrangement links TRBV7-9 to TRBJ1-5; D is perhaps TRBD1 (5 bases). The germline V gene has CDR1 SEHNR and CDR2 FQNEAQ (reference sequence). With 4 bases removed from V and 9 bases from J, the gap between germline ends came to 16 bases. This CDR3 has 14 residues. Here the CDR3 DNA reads TGTGCCAGCAGCTCGTCTGGGGGGGAGAGGCCCCAGCATTTT. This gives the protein CASSSSGGERPQHF.

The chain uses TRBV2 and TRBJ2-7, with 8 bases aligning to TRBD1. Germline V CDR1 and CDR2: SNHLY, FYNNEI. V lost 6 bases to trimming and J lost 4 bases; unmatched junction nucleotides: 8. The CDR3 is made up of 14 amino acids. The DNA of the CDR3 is TGTGCCAGCAGGCAAAGACAGGGGAGGTACGAGCAGTACTTC. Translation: CASRQRQGRYEQYF.

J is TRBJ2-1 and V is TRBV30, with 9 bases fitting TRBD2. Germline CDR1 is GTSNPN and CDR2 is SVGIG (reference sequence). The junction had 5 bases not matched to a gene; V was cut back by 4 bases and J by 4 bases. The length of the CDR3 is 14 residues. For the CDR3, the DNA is TGTGCCTGGAAGCGGGAGGCCGTGTACAATGAGCAGTTCTTC. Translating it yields CAWKREAVYNEQFF.

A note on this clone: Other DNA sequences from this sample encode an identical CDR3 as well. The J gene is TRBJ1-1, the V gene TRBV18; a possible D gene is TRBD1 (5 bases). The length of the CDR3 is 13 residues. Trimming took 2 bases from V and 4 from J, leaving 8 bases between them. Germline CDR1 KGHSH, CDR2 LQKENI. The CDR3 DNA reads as TGTGCCAGCTCACCATCGAGGGGCACTGAAGCTTTCTTT. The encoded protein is CASSPSRGTEAFF. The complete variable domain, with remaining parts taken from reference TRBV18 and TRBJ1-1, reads NAGVMQNPRHLVRRRGQEARLRCSPMKGHSHVYWYRQLPEEGLKFMVYLQKENIIDESGMPKERFSAEFPKEGPSILRIQQVVRGDSAAYFCASSPSRGTEAFFGQGTRLTVV.

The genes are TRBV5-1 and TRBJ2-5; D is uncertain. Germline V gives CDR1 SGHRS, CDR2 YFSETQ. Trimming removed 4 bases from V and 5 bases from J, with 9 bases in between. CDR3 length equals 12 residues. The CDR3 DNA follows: TGCGCCAGCAGCCCCCCTTCCGAGACCCAGTACTTC. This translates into CASSPPSETQYF. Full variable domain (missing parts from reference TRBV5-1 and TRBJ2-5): KAGVTQTPRYLIKTRGQQVTLSCSPISGHRSVSWYQQTPGQGLQFLFEYFSETQRNKGNFPGRFSGRQFSNSRSEMNVSTLELGDSALYLCASSPPSETQYFGPGTRLLVL.

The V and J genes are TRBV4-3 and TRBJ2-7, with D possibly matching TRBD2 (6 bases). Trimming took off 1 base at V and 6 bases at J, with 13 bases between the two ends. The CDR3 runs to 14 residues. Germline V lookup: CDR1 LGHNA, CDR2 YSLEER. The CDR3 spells CASSQAGTGVEQYF. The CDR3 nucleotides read TGCGCCAGCAGCCAAGCGGGGACGGGGGTCGAGCAGTACTTC.

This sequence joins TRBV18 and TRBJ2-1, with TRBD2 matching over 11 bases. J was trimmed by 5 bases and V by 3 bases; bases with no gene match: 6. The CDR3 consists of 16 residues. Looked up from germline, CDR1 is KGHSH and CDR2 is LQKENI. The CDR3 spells CASSPTSGSLDNEQFF. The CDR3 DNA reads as TGTGCCAGCTCACCCACTAGCGGGAGCCTCGACAATGAGCAGTTCTTC. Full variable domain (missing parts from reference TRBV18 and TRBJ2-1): NAGVMQNPRHLVRRRGQEARLRCSPMKGHSHVYWYRQLPEEGLKFMVYLQKENIIDESGMPKERFSAEFPKEGPSILRIQQVVRGDSAAYFCASSPTSGSLDNEQFFGPGTRLTVL.

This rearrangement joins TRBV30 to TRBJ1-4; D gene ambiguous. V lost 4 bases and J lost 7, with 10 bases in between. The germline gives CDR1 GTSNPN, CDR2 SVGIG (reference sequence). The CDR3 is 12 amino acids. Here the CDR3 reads CAWKENVEKLFF. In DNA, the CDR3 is TGTGCCTGGAAGGAGAATGTTGAAAAACTGTTTTTT.

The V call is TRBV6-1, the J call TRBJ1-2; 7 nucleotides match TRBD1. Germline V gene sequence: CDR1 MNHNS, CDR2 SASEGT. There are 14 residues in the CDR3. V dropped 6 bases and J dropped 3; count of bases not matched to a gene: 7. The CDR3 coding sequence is TGTGCCAGCAGGGAGAAAGGGACAGACTATGGCTACACCTTC. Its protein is CASREKGTDYGYTF.

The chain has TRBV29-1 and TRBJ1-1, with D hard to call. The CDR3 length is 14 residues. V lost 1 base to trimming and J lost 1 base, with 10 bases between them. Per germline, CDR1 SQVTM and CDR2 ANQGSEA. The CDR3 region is CSVEAQVQNTEAFF. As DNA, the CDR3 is TGCAGCGTTGAAGCTCAGGTTCAGAACACTGAAGCTTTCTTT.